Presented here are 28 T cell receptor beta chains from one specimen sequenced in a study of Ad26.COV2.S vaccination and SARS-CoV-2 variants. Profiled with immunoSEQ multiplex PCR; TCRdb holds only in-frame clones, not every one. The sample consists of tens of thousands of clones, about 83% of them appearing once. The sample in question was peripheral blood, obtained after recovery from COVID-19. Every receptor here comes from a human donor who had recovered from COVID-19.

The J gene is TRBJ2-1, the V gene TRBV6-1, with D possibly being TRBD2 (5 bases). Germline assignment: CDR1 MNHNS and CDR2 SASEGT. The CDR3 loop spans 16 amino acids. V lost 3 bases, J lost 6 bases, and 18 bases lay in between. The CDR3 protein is CASSDKGVSLSNEQFF. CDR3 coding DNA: TGTGCCAGCAGTGACAAGGGAGTCTCCCTGAGCAATGAGCAGTTCTTC.

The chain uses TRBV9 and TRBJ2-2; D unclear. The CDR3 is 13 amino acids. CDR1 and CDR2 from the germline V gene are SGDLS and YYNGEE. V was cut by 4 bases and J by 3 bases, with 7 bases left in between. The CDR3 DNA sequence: TGTGCCAGCAGCCCACGGTACACCGGGGAGCTGTTTTTT. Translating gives CASSPRYTGELFF. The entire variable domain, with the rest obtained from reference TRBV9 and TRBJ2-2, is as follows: DSGVTQTPKHLITATGQRVTLRCSPRSGDLSVYWYQQSLDQGLQFLIQYYNGEERAKGNILERFSAQQFPDLHSELNLSSLELGDSALYFCASSPRYTGELFFGEGSRLTVL.

The DNA for the CDR3 is TGTGCCAGCAGGGATGGGAGGGGCTACACCTTC. Translating it yields CASRDGRGYTF. The V call is TRBV5-6, the J call TRBJ1-2; D unresolved. Germline V CDR1 and CDR2: SGHDT, YYEEEE. Trimming pared 5 bases from V and 8 bases from J, leaving 10 bases between. The CDR3 contains 11 residues.

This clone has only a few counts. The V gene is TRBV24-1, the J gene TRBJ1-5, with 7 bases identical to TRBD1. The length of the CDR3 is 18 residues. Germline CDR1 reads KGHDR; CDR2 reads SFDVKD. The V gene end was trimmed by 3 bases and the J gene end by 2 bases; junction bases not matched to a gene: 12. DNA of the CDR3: TGTGCCACCAGTGATCCCAGAGGGGGCCAGAACGGCAATCAGCCCCAGCATTTT. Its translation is CATSDPRGGQNGNQPQHF.

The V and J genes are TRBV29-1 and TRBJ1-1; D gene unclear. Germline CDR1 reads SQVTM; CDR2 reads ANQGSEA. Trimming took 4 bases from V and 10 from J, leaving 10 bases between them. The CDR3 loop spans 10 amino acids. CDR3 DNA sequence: TGCAGCGTTGTGTCCGTAGCAGCTTTCTTT. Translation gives CSVVSVAAFF.

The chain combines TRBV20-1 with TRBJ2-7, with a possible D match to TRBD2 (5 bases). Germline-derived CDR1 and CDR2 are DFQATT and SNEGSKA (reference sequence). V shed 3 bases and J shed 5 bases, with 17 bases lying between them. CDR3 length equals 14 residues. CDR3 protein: CSASPAGGWDEQYF. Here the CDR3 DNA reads TGCAGTGCTAGTCCCGCGGGCGGGTGGGACGAGCAGTACTTC.

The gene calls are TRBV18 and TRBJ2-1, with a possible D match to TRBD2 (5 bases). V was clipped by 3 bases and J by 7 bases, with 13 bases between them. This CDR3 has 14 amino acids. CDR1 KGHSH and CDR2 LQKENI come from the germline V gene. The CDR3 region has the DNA TGTGCCAGCTCACCTTCCGCCGGGGATAATGAGCAGTTCTTC. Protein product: CASSPSAGDNEQFF.

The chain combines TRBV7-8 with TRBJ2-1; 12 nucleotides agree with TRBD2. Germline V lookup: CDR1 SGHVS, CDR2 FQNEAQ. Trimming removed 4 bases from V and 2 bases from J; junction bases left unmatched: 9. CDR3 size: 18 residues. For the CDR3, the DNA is TGTGCCAGCAGCTCCCGGGCTAGCGGGGGGGCAGCCTACAATGAGCAGTTCTTC. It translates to CASSSRASGGAAYNEQFF.

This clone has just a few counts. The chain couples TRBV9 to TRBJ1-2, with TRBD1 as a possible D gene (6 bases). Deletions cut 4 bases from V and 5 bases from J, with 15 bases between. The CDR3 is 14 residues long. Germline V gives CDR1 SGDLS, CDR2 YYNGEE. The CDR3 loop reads CASSLDRSSYGYTF. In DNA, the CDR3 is TGTGCCAGCAGCCTAGACAGGTCCTCGTATGGCTACACCTTC.

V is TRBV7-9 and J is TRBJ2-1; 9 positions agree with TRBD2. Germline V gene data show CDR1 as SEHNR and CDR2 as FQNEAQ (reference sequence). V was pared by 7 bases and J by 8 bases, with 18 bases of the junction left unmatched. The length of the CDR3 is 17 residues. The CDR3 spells CASTSDSGTSPYDEQFF. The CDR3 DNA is TGTGCCAGCACCTCTGATTCCGGGACTAGCCCTTACGATGAGCAGTTCTTC.

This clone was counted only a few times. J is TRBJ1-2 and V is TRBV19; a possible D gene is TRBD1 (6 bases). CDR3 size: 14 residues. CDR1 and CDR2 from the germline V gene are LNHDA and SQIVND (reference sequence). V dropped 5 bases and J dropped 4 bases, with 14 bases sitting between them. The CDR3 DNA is TGTGCCAGTAGTCCTTGGGACAATCGCTATGGCTACACCTTC. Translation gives CASSPWDNRYGYTF.

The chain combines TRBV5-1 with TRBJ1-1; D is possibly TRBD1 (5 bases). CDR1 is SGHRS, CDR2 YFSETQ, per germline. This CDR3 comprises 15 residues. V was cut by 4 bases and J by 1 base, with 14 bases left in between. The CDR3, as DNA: TGCGCCAGCAGCGGCGCGACAGCGGGGAACACTGAAGCTTTCTTT. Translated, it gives CASSGATAGNTEAFF.

The DNA of the CDR3 is TGTGCCAGCAGCGTCGACCTATATCCTGAAAAACTGTTTTTT. This encodes CASSVDLYPEKLFF. The chain is built from TRBV5-5 and TRBJ1-4; no clear D gene. Trimming removed 4 bases from V and 7 bases from J, with 14 bases in between. The CDR3 sequence is 14 residues long. Germline V CDR1 and CDR2: SGHKS, YYEKEE (reference sequence).

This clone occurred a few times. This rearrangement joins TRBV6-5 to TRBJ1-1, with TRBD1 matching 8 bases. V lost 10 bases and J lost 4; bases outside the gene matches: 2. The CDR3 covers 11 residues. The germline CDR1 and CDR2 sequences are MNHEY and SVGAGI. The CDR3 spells CATGQGTEAFF. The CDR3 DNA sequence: TGTGCCACCGGACAGGGCACTGAAGCTTTCTTT.

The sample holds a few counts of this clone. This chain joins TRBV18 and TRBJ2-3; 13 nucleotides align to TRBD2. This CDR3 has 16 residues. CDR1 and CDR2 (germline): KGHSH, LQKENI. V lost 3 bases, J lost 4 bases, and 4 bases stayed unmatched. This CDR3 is CASSPSLAGGPDTQYF. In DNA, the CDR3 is TGTGCCAGCTCACCGTCACTAGCGGGGGGGCCAGATACGCAGTATTTT. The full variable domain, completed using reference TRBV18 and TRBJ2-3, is NAGVMQNPRHLVRRRGQEARLRCSPMKGHSHVYWYRQLPEEGLKFMVYLQKENIIDESGMPKERFSAEFPKEGPSILRIQQVVRGDSAAYFCASSPSLAGGPDTQYFGPGTRLTVL.

Here the CDR3 DNA reads TGTGCCAGCACCAAGACCGGGGGGACAGATACGCAGTATTTT. Protein: CASTKTGGTDTQYF. The V gene is TRBV6-6, the J gene TRBJ2-3, with 7 bases that match TRBD2. Trimming removed 7 bases from V and 3 bases from J; junction bases left unmatched: 7. CDR1 and CDR2 (germline): MNHNY, SVGAGI (reference sequence). This CDR3 spans 14 amino acids.

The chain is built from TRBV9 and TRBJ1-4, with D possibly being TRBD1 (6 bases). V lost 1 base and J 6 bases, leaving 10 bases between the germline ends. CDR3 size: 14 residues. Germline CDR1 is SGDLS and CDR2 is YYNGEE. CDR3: CASSVRAGDEKLFF. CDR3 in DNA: TGTGCCAGCAGCGTAAGGGCAGGGGATGAAAAACTGTTTTTT.

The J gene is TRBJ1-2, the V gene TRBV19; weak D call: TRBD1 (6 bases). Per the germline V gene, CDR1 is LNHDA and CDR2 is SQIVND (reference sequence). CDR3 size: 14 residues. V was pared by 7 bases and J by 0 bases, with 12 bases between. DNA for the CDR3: TGTGCCAGTACCGAGACAGGCACTAACTATGGCTACACCTTC. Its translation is CASTETGTNYGYTF.

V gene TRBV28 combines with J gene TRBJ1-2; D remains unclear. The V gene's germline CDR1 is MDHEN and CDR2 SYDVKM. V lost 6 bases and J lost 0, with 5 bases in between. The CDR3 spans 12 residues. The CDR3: CASSPTNYGYTF. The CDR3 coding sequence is TGTGCCAGCAGCCCCACTAACTATGGCTACACCTTC.

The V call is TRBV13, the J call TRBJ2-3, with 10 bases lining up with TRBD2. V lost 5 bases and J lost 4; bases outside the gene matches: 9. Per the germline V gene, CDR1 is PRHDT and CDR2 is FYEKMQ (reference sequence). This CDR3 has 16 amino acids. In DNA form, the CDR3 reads TGTGCCAGCAGCCAGGCGGGAGGACTAGCGGCAGATACGCAGTATTTT. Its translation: CASSQAGGLAADTQYF.

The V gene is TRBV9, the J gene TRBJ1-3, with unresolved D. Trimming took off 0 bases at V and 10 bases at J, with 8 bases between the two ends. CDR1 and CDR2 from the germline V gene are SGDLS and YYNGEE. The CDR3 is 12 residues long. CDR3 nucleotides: TGTGCCAGCAGCGTAGAGGGTGGGACCATATATTTT. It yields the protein CASSVEGGTIYF.

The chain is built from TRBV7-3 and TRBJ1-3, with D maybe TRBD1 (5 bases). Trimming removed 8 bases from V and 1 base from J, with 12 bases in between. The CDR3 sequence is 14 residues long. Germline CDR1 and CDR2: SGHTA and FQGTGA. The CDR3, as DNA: TGTGCCAGCGCGGCAGGGTTTTCTGGAAACACCATATATTTT. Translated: CASAAGFSGNTIYF.

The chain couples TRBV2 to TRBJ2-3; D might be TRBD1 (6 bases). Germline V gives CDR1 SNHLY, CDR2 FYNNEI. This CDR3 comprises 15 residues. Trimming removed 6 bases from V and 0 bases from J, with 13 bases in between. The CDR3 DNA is TGTGCCAGCAGCTCCAGGACAGCCAGCACAGATACGCAGTATTTT. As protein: CASSSRTASTDTQYF.

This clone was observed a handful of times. The CDR3: CASSLGGTSGYNEQFF. CDR3 nucleotide sequence: TGTGCCAGCAGCTTAGGCGGGACTAGCGGGTACAATGAGCAGTTCTTC. The chain combines TRBV7-7 with TRBJ2-1; 12 nucleotides line up with TRBD2. This CDR3 has 16 residues. Germline CDR1 is SSHAT and CDR2 is FNYEAQ (reference sequence). Unmatched junction bases numbered 2, after V lost 1 base and J lost 4 bases.

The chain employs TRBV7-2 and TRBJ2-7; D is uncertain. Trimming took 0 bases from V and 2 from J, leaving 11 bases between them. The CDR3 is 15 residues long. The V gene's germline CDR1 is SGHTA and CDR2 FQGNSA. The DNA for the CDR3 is TGTGCCAGCAGCTTAGCCGACGGGTCGACCTACGAGCAGTACTTC. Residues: CASSLADGSTYEQYF.

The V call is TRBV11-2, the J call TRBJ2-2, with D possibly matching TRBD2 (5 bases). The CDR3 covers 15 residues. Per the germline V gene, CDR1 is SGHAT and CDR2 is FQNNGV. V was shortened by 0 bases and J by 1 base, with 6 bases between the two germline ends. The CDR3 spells CASSLEGRNTGELFF. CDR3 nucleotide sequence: TGTGCCAGCAGCTTAGAGGGGAGGAACACCGGGGAGCTGTTTTTT.

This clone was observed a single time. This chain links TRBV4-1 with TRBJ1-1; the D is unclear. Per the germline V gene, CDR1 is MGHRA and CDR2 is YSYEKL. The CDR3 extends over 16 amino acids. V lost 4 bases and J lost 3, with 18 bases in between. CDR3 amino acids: CASSPPSGGRYTEAFF. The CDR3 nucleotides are TGCGCCAGCAGCCCCCCGTCGGGAGGGAGGTACACTGAAGCTTTCTTT.

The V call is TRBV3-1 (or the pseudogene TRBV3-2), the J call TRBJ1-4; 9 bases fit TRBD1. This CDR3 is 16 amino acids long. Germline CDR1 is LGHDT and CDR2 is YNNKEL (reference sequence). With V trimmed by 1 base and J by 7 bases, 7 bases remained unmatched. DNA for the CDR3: TGTGCCAGCAGCCAAGGGGGGAACAGGGGGCGTGAAAAACTGTTTTTT. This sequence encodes CASSQGGNRGREKLFF.